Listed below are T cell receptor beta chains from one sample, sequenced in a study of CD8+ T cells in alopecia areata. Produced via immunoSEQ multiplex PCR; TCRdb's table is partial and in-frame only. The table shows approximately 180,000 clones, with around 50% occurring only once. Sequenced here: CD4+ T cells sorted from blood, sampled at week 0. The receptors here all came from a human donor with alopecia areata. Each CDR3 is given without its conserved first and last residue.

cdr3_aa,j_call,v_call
AWGTAENQPQH,TRBJ1-5,TRBV30
ASSADRGQGYT,TRBJ1-2,TRBV7-9
SVGRDRGYEQY,TRBJ2-7,TRBV29-1
ASSPAQHTYEQY,TRBJ2-7,TRBV18
ASSLRQMNTGELF,TRBJ2-2,TRBV5-1
ASNGGTNTGELF,TRBJ2-2,TRBV6-5
ASSSSQGGNEQY,TRBJ2-7,TRBV5-1
ASSLDRQETQY,TRBJ2-5,TRBV5-1
ASSLGVGEKLF,TRBJ1-4,TRBV11-2
ASSPDRGGDTQY,TRBJ2-3,TRBV6-5
ASSLILDSLAKNIQY,TRBJ2-4,TRBV4-1
ASRNEGRLYNEQF,TRBJ2-1,TRBV19
ASSQGIYRDSYEQY,TRBJ2-7,TRBV4-2
AISDTGTSIDS,TRBJ1-2,TRBV10-3
ASSRKSYGYT,TRBJ1-2,TRBV7-9
ASSPWGQGTNYGYT,TRBJ1-2,TRBV27
ASSASNSYEQY,TRBJ2-7,TRBV9
SVFWQGRDTQY,TRBJ2-3,TRBV29-1
ASSYSSNYGYT,TRBJ1-2,TRBV6-6
ASSLRAGAKNTEAF,TRBJ1-1,TRBV5-6
ASSSLSGQSFGTQY,TRBJ2-5,TRBV7-3
ASGYSRQGRGTDTQY,TRBJ2-3,TRBV12-5
SVGGGGNTIY,TRBJ1-3,TRBV29-1
ASSSGPTDTQY,TRBJ2-3,TRBV2
ARATDSGANVLT,TRBJ2-6,TRBV2
ASSRGETQY,TRBJ2-5,TRBV11-2
ASSPKGTGNYGYT,TRBJ1-2,TRBV7-9
ASSYRTPTDTQY,TRBJ2-3,TRBV7-3
ASSQRLGVAVVEELF,TRBJ2-2,TRBV14
SVQGGTGNQPQH,TRBJ1-5,TRBV29-1
AWQRLGQPQH,TRBJ1-5,TRBV30
ASSLDSHRGYGYT,TRBJ1-2,TRBV5-1
AWSQKAGSIQTDFSSYNEQF,TRBJ2-1,TRBV30
ASSQPPLNYEQY,TRBJ2-7,TRBV23-1
ASRRQGGPDTQY,TRBJ2-3,TRBV23-1
ASSPTGNYNEQF,TRBJ2-1,TRBV4-2
ASSLKGIETQY,TRBJ2-5,TRBV5-1
ASSLARGNTGELF,TRBJ2-2,TRBV11-1
SVVLAGNTEAF,TRBJ1-1,TRBV29-1
ASSYLVGETEAF,TRBJ1-1,TRBV6-5
ASSIPGQGLMRQF,TRBJ2-1,TRBV19
AWSGTTAETQY,TRBJ2-5,TRBV30
ASMRGSNEQF,TRBJ2-1,TRBV28
ASSKSGQGRTEAF,TRBJ1-1,TRBV19
ASSLLDQPQH,TRBJ1-5,TRBV7-9
AWGTGQGSTGELF,TRBJ2-2,TRBV30
ASTPSGQGKLF,TRBJ1-4,TRBV2
ASSLKQGNGYT,TRBJ1-2,TRBV7-3
ASSYLNRGSYEQY,TRBJ2-7,TRBV27
ASSAAGTRSTDTQY,TRBJ2-3,TRBV5-1
ASSSLPGASNQPQH,TRBJ1-5,TRBV7-6
ASSLDGRRGNEQF,TRBJ2-1,TRBV5-1
ASSAGGGGENEQY,TRBJ2-7,TRBV19